The 8 T cell receptor beta chains listed next were all sequenced from one sample in a study of blood T cell repertoires in COVID-19. Sequenced by immunoSEQ multiplex PCR; TCRdb stores in-frame clones only, minus some. The data contain some 42,000 clones, over 75% of them singletons. Input material: peripheral blood. The receptors stem from a man aged 25-45 years with active or convalescent COVID-19.

The rearrangement uses TRBV4-1 and TRBJ1-2, with D hard to call. V was cut by 0 bases and J by 4 bases, with 15 bases left in between. CDR3 size: 16 residues. Germline CDR1 is MGHRA and CDR2 is YSYEKL. DNA for the CDR3: TGCGCCAGCAGCCAAGATCAAGGCCCGGGGAGCTATGGCTACACCTTC. It codes for CASSQDQGPGSYGYTF.

This chain joins TRBV6-6 and TRBJ2-2; TRBD2 is a possible D gene (7 bases). V lost 6 bases to trimming and J lost 2 bases, with 28 bases between them. The length of the CDR3 is 20 residues. Germline V gene data show CDR1 as MNHNY and CDR2 as SVGAGI (reference sequence). CDR3 sequence (DNA): TGTGCCAGCAGCCAGACACCACAAACGGGGGGCTGGGGTAACACCGGGGAGCTGTTTTTT. As protein: CASSQTPQTGGWGNTGELFF.

The V call is TRBV7-9, the J call TRBJ2-3; D might be TRBD2 (5 bases). In germline, CDR1 is SEHNR, CDR2 FQNEAQ (reference sequence). V gave up 7 bases and J gave up 2 bases, with 13 bases separating them. This CDR3 comprises 14 residues. In DNA, the CDR3 is TGTGCCAGCAAGCTAGCAACTCCCACAGATACGCAGTATTTT. Protein product: CASKLATPTDTQYF.

V gene TRBV7-3 combines with J gene TRBJ2-1; D perhaps matches TRBD2 (6 bases). The CDR3 spans 15 residues. Per the germline V gene, CDR1 is SGHTA and CDR2 is FQGTGA. With 3 bases removed from V and 3 bases from J, the gap between germline ends came to 12 bases. This CDR3 is CASSFAGIHYNEQFF. The CDR3, as DNA: TGTGCCAGCAGCTTTGCGGGAATACACTACAATGAGCAGTTCTTC.

The chain combines TRBV5-5 with TRBJ2-1, with TRBD2 as a possible D gene (5 bases). Trimming took off 0 bases at V and 0 bases at J, with 7 bases between the two ends. This CDR3 spans 15 amino acids. Germline V gene lookup returns CDR1 SGHKS and CDR2 YYEKEE (reference sequence). CDR3 nucleotides: TGTGCCAGCAGCTTGGCGGGAAGCTCCTACAATGAGCAGTTCTTC. Translating gives CASSLAGSSYNEQFF.

V is TRBV29-1 and J is TRBJ2-1; TRBD2 is a possible D gene (5 bases). V lost 4 bases and J lost 8, with 21 bases in between. This CDR3 has 15 residues. Germline CDR1 and CDR2: SQVTM and ANQGSEA. The CDR3 DNA is TGCAGCGTTGTGAGAGGGTTGCTTGGTCTCGATGAGCAGTTCTTC. Amino acids: CSVVRGLLGLDEQFF.

The V call is TRBV5-1, the J call TRBJ1-2, with 8 bases fitting TRBD1. The V gene's germline CDR1 is SGHRS and CDR2 YFSETQ. The CDR3 contains 14 residues. The ends lost 3 bases at V and 4 bases at J; junction bases unmatched: 5. In DNA form, the CDR3 reads TGCGCCAGCAGCTACGGACAGGGCGGCTATGGCTACACCTTC. This translates into CASSYGQGGYGYTF. Full variable domain (remainder filled in from reference TRBV5-1 and TRBJ1-2): KAGVTQTPRYLIKTRGQQVTLSCSPISGHRSVSWYQQTPGQGLQFLFEYFSETQRNKGNFPGRFSGRQFSNSRSEMNVSTLELGDSALYLCASSYGQGGYGYTFGSGTRLTVV.

The chain combines TRBV6-4 with TRBJ1-2; D is perhaps TRBD1 (5 bases). The germline gives CDR1 MRHNA, CDR2 SNTAGT. The CDR3 is 15 amino acids. The V end was cut by 7 bases, the J end by 0 bases, with 15 bases between. CDR3 protein: CASNPTGDPNYGYTF. In DNA form, the CDR3 reads TGTGCCAGCAACCCTACAGGCGACCCTAACTATGGCTACACCTTC.